This passage covers 21 T cell receptor beta chains from one sample sequenced in a study of blood T cell repertoires in COVID-19. Here immunoSEQ multiplex PCR was the method, and the copy in TCRdb shows in-frame clones only, minus some. The repertoire holds 300,000 to 400,000 clones, with roughly 87% as singletons. Sequenced: PBMCs or T cells enriched from blood (not recorded which). All receptors come from a woman between 25 and 40 years old who had recovered from COVID-19.

The rearrangement uses TRBV19 and TRBJ2-7, with TRBD2 as a possible D gene (6 bases). Trimming took off 3 bases at V and 0 bases at J, with 15 bases between the two ends. The germline V gene has CDR1 LNHDA and CDR2 SQIVND (reference sequence). The CDR3 totals 16 residues. The CDR3 DNA reads as TGTGCCAGTAGTATCTCCGGGAGTAGCCTCTCCTACGAGCAGTACTTC. Amino acid sequence: CASSISGSSLSYEQYF.

The table lists this clone with a few counts. The chain links TRBV3-1 (or the pseudogene TRBV3-2) to TRBJ2-1, with D possibly being TRBD1 (6 bases). CDR1 is LGHDT, CDR2 YNNKEL, per germline (reference sequence). Trimming shortened V by 4 bases and J by 4 bases, and 8 bases separated the two germline ends. CDR3 size: 13 residues. DNA for the CDR3: TGTGCCAGCAGCCTGACAGGTTACAATGAGCAGTTCTTC. Amino acid sequence: CASSLTGYNEQFF.

The rearrangement joins TRBV5-4 to TRBJ2-5; D is uncertain. Germline CDR1 reads SGHNT; CDR2 reads YYREEE (reference sequence). CDR3 length: 13 amino acids. V was pared by 0 bases and J by 3 bases, with 6 bases between. The CDR3 spells CASSLVLEETQYF. The DNA of the CDR3 is TGTGCCAGCAGCTTGGTTCTAGAAGAGACCCAGTACTTC. Based on the CDR3 plus reference TRBV5-4 and TRBJ2-5, the full variable domain is ETGVTQSPTHLIKTRGQQVTLRCSSQSGHNTVSWYQQALGQGPQFIFQYYREEENGRGNFPPRFSGLQFPNYSSELNVNALELDDSALYLCASSLVLEETQYFGPGTRLLVL.

This chain uses TRBV2 with TRBJ1-2, with 8 bases matching TRBD1. The V gene end was trimmed by 5 bases and the J gene end by 2 bases; junction bases not matched to a gene: 7. There are 15 residues in the CDR3. Germline CDR1 reads SNHLY; CDR2 reads FYNNEI. The CDR3 here is CASSTTGAANYGYTF. CDR3 bases: TGTGCCAGCAGTACGACAGGGGCCGCAAACTATGGCTACACCTTC.

This chain joins TRBV11-3 and TRBJ2-1; a possible D gene is TRBD1 (6 bases). Trimming cost V 4 bases and J 8 bases, with 18 bases left between them. CDR1 SGHNT and CDR2 YENEEA come from the germline V gene. CDR3 size: 15 residues. CDR3 nucleotide sequence: TGTGCCAGCAGCTCTCGGGACATCGGGGTGGATGAGCAGTTCTTC. It yields the protein CASSSRDIGVDEQFF.

The chain has TRBV28 and TRBJ1-4; TRBD1 aligns across 7 bases. CDR1 and CDR2 (germline): MDHEN, SYDVKM. After removal of 4 bases from V and 8 bases from J, the junction contained 7 bases not matched to a gene. CDR3 length equals 14 residues. The CDR3 loop reads CASSYIGTDEKLFF. The CDR3 nucleotides are TGTGCCAGCAGTTACATCGGGACAGACGAAAAACTGTTTTTT. The whole variable domain, filled in from reference TRBV28 and TRBJ1-4, reads DVKVTQSSRYLVKRTGEKVFLECVQDMDHENMFWYRQDPGLGLRLIYFSYDVKMKEKGDIPEGYSVSREKKERFSLILESASTNQTSMYLCASSYIGTDEKLFFGSGTQLSVL.

This chain links TRBV19 with TRBJ2-3, with TRBD1 identical over 8 bases. CDR3 length: 14 amino acids. The germline gives CDR1 LNHDA, CDR2 SQIVND (reference sequence). V shed 1 base and J 4 bases; nucleotides not matched to a gene: 1. This chain's CDR3 is CASSIGQGPDTQYF. DNA for the CDR3: TGTGCCAGTAGTATAGGACAGGGGCCAGATACGCAGTATTTT.

The gene calls are TRBV11-3 and TRBJ2-2; 9 bases map to TRBD2. CDR3 length: 15 residues. CDR1 and CDR2 (germline): SGHNT, YENEEA. V was pared by 6 bases and J by 7 bases, with 9 bases of the junction left unmatched. The CDR3 sequence: CASSSGGGADGELFF. The CDR3 bases are TGTGCCAGCAGTTCCGGCGGGGGGGCGGACGGGGAGCTGTTTTTT.

V gene TRBV11-2 combines with J gene TRBJ1-5; 7 bases line up with TRBD1. The length of the CDR3 is 15 residues. J gave up 4 bases and V 5 bases, and 8 bases lay outside the gene matches. Per germline, CDR1 SGHAT and CDR2 FQNNGV. CDR3 residues: CASSQFGTENQPQHF. CDR3 bases: TGTGCCAGCAGCCAATTCGGGACAGAGAATCAGCCCCAGCATTTT.

This chain uses TRBV28 with TRBJ1-2; possibly TRBD1 for D (6 bases). This CDR3 region has 13 residues. Trimming stripped 1 base from V and 8 bases from J, with 11 bases between. Germline values: CDR1 MDHEN, CDR2 SYDVKM. CDR3 residues: CASSLYRAQGYTF. CDR3 DNA: TGTGCCAGCAGTTTATACAGGGCTCAAGGCTACACCTTC.

This chain uses TRBV13 with TRBJ2-7; a possible D gene is TRBD1 (5 bases). V was cut by 0 bases and J by 6 bases, with 12 bases left in between. The germline gives CDR1 PRHDT, CDR2 FYEKMQ (reference sequence). This CDR3 spans 14 amino acids. The CDR3 DNA sequence: TGTGCCAGCAGCTTAGGCAGGGTGCGGTTCGAGCAGTACTTC. This codes for CASSLGRVRFEQYF. The full variable domain, rest sourced from reference TRBV13 and TRBJ2-7, is AAGVIQSPRHLIKEKRETATLKCYPIPRHDTVYWYQQGPGQDPQFLISFYEKMQSDKGSIPDRFSAQQFSDYHSELNMSSLELGDSALYFCASSLGRVRFEQYFGPGTRLTVT.

This clone was observed a few times. This sequence joins TRBV11-2 and TRBJ2-7; perhaps TRBD2 as D (5 bases). CDR1 SGHAT and CDR2 FQNNGV come from the germline V gene. The ends were cut back, 5 bases at V and 2 bases at J, with 7 bases in the middle. The CDR3 covers 12 residues. Here the CDR3 DNA reads TGTGCCAGCAGCCTCGGGACCTACGAGCAGTACTTC. Amino acids: CASSLGTYEQYF.

This clone was recorded a few times. In nucleotides, the CDR3 is TGTGCCAGCAGCGTCTCGGGACAGGGACTCGAGCAGTACTTC. Translating it yields CASSVSGQGLEQYF. This chain uses TRBV7-9 with TRBJ2-7, with TRBD1 matching 9 bases. Germline CDR1 and CDR2: SEHNR and FQNEAQ (reference sequence). With 5 bases clipped from V and 6 bases from J, the junction kept 8 bases outside the gene matches. This CDR3 comprises 14 residues.

As concerns this clone: Other DNA sequences in this specimen translate into the identical CDR3. The chain has TRBV7-9 and TRBJ1-1; D unresolved. The CDR3 loop spans 13 amino acids. The V end lost 2 bases, the J end lost 0 bases, and 4 bases lay between the germline ends. Germline V lookup: CDR1 SEHNR, CDR2 FQNEAQ (reference sequence). This CDR3 reads CASSLTVNTEAFF. CDR3 sequence (DNA): TGTGCCAGCAGCTTAACGGTGAACACTGAAGCTTTCTTT. Together with reference TRBV7-9 and TRBJ1-1, the CDR3 gives the full variable domain: DTGVSQNPRHKITKRGQNVTFRCDPISEHNRLYWYRQTLGQGPEFLTYFQNEAQLEKSRLLSDRFSAERPKGSFSTLEIQRTEQGDSAMYLCASSLTVNTEAFFGQGTRLTVV.

This clone came up many times. V is TRBV7-9 and J is TRBJ1-1; possibly TRBD1 for D (6 bases). Germline V gene lookup returns CDR1 SEHNR and CDR2 FQNEAQ (reference sequence). V was cut by 7 bases and J by 5 bases, with 17 bases left in between. The CDR3 has 14 residues. The CDR3 sequence is CASTKRAGETEAFF. The CDR3 nucleotides are TGTGCCAGCACCAAGAGGGCAGGGGAGACTGAAGCTTTCTTT.

This clone was counted only a few times. Here the CDR3 reads CASSLGDRGRINTGELFF. The CDR3 DNA reads as TGTGCCAGCAGTTTAGGCGACAGGGGAAGGATTAACACCGGGGAGCTGTTTTTT. J is TRBJ2-2 and V is TRBV28; the match to TRBD1 covers 8 bases. The CDR3 consists of 18 residues. Germline V lookup: CDR1 MDHEN, CDR2 SYDVKM. Trimming took 2 bases from V and 2 from J; bases not matched to a gene: 10.

V gene TRBV10-3 combines with J gene TRBJ1-6; maybe TRBD1 (5 bases). CDR1 is ENHRY, CDR2 SYGVKD, per germline. Trimming took 6 bases from V and 7 from J, leaving 10 bases between them. This CDR3 has 13 residues. For the CDR3, the DNA is TGTGCCATCAGAGGGGCTGGGAATTCACCCCTCCACTTT. This translates into CAIRGAGNSPLHF.

J is TRBJ1-3 and V is TRBV6-1, with 7 bases that match TRBD1. V gave up 0 bases and J gave up 2 bases; unmatched junction bases: 4. This CDR3 spans 16 amino acids. CDR1 and CDR2 from the germline V gene are MNHNS and SASEGT. CDR3 DNA: TGTGCCAGCAGTGAAGCCGGGACAGAGACTGGAAACACCATATATTTT. It specifies CASSEAGTETGNTIYF.

This clone appeared once. The gene calls are TRBV9 and TRBJ2-7; 7 nucleotides agree with TRBD2. J gave up 2 bases and V 3 bases, and 14 bases lay outside the gene matches. Germline lookup yields CDR1 SGDLS and CDR2 YYNGEE. The CDR3 is 17 amino acids. The CDR3 DNA sequence: TGTGCCAGCAGCGGAGGGCCGGTTAGCGGGTTGCCCTACGAGCAGTACTTC. Translation: CASSGGPVSGLPYEQYF.

The chain employs TRBV30 and TRBJ1-5; D is unresolved. CDR3 length equals 13 residues. Per germline, CDR1 GTSNPN and CDR2 SVGIG (reference sequence). CDR3 sequence reads: CAWARDFGQPQHF. Here the CDR3 DNA reads TGTGCGTGGGCCCGGGATTTTGGGCAGCCCCAGCATTTT.

This clone appeared a few times. This chain uses TRBV5-8 with TRBJ1-3; no reliable D call. The CDR3 length is 17 residues. Germline CDR1 is SGHTS and CDR2 is YDEGEE. Trimming pared 4 bases from V and 0 bases from J, leaving 17 bases between. CDR3 loop: CASSLPMVRSSGNTIYF. CDR3 bases: TGTGCCAGCAGCCTGCCAATGGTTCGGAGCTCTGGAAACACCATATATTTT.